The sample holds one count of the clone carrying this TCR beta chain. Its antigen is not known. The data were obtained in a study of cytomegalovirus exposure and HLA in healthy donors. Regarding the study as a whole: Rare TCR sequences dominated, though some public TCRs recurred in many donors. The study designated 150 to 200 TCR beta chains cytomegalovirus-associated.

The donors were part of the approximately 130-subject validation cohort, which stood apart from the approximately 630-subject first cohort. Profiling relied on immunoSEQ multiplex PCR, and the TCRdb table lists in-frame clones only, not all of them. The data contain under 200,000 clones, about nine tenths of them singletons. From germline, CDR1 is SGHTA and CDR2 FQGTGA. With 5 bases removed from V and 9 bases from J, the gap between germline ends came to 11 bases. The CDR3 consists of 12 residues. The genes are TRBV7-3 and TRBJ2-1; maybe TRBD1 (6 bases). The clonotype comes from a man between 18 and 35 years old in good health and CMV-seropositive. Material for sequencing was PBMCs. CDR3 residues: CASSHGQSEQFF. The CDR3 nucleotides are TGTGCCAGCAGCCACGGACAGAGTGAGCAGTTCTTC.